This T cell receptor (beta chain) stems from a study of radiation and T cells in renal cell carcinoma. Broader study findings: Pretreatment tumor biopsies were lacking, so baseline clonotypes are unknown. Top tumor clonotypes rose in blood 2 weeks post-radiation, then contracted.

Time point noted: blood 4 weeks post-SBRT, at nephrectomy. Specified treatment: 15 Gy SBRT to primary tumor, nephrectomy 4 weeks later. Nephrectomy followed 15 Gy stereotactic body radiation by 4 weeks. Generated by immunoSEQ multiplex PCR, the TCRdb table keeps only in-frame clones and is missing some. The top ten clones hold around 11% of a sample with 150,000 to 200,000 clones, around 89% of them seen once. This CDR3 is 16 amino acids long. The germline CDR1 and CDR2 sequences are SEHNR and FQNEAQ (reference sequence). V was shortened by 1 base and J by 5 bases, with 14 bases between the two germline ends. Concerning this clone itself: Antigen: not known.

Source: blood, taken from a patient whose treatment included radiotherapy and nephrectomy. V usage is TRBV7-9 and J usage is TRBJ1-4; D may be TRBD1 (5 bases). This TCR came from a woman in her forties or fifties with renal cell carcinoma. CDR3 bases: TGTGCCAGCAGCTTAGACCCGGGGGTGAAGAATGAAAAACTGTTTTTT. Protein sequence: CASSLDPGVKNEKLFF.